This T cell receptor (beta chain) came from a study of cytomegalovirus exposure and HLA in healthy donors. On the study more broadly: The approximately 120 validation repertoires were produced on the same platform as the 550 to 750 repertoires of the first cohort. This was reported in a later analysis.

This clone was detected only a few times. What it binds is not known. Method: immunoSEQ multiplex PCR; TCRdb's copy keeps in-frame clones and lacks some. This table holds approximately 98,000 clones, approximately 85% found once. Study conclusions and caveats: Testing in vitro showed three CMV-associated chains specific for CMV antigens.

Sample: PBMCs. The origin of this receptor is a young woman in good health and CMV-seronegative.

As DNA, the CDR3 is TGTGCCAGCAGCACCGACTGGTTAGCGGCCCCGAAGGAGCAGTACTTC. It specifies CASSTDWLAAPKEQYF. The V gene is TRBV7-2, the J gene TRBJ2-7; D possibly corresponds to TRBD2 (6 bases). The CDR3 has 16 residues. V lost 5 bases and J 7 bases, leaving 24 bases between the germline ends. Germline-derived CDR1 and CDR2 are SGHTA and FQGNSA.